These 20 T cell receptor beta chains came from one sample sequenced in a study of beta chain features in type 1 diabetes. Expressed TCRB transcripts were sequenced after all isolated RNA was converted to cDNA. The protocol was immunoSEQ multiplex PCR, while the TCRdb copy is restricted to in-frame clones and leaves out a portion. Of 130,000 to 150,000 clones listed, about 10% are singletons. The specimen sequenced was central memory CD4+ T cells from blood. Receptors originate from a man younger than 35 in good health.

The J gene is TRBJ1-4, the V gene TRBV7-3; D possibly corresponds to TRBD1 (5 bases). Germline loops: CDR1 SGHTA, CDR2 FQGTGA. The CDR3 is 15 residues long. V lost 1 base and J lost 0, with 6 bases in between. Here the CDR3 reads CASSLRQTTNEKLFF. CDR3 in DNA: TGTGCCAGCAGCTTAAGACAGACAACTAATGAAAAACTGTTTTTT.

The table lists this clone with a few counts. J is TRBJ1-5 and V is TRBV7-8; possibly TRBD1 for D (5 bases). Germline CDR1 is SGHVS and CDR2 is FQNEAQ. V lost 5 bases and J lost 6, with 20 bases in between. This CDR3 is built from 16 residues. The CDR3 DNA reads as TGTGCCAGCAGCACCCCGGGAGACCGGAGGGGTCAGCCCCAGCATTTT. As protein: CASSTPGDRRGQPQHF.

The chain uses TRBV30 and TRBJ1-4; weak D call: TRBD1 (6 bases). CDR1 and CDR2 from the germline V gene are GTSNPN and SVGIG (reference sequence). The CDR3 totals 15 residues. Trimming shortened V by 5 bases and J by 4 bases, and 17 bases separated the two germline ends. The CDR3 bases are TGTGCCTGGTCCTCGAAGGGACACCTTAATGAAAAACTGTTTTTT. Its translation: CAWSSKGHLNEKLFF.

CDR3 in DNA: TGTGCCAGCTGGGGCAGGTTGGACAAAAACATTCAGTACTTC. Translated: CASWGRLDKNIQYF. V usage is TRBV6-6 and J usage is TRBJ2-4, with a weak D call TRBD1 (5 bases). Germline lookup yields CDR1 MNHNY and CDR2 SVGAGI (reference sequence). The V end was cut by 8 bases, the J end by 3 bases, with 14 bases between. This CDR3 is 14 amino acids long.

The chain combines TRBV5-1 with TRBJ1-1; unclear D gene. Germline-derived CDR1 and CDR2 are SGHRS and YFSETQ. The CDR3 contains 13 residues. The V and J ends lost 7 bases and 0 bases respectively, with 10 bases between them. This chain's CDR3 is CASSYMLNTEAFF. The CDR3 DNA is TGCGCCAGCTCCTATATGTTGAACACTGAAGCTTTCTTT.

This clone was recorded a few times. This CDR3 reads CASSLAGGNYEQYF. The DNA for the CDR3 is TGCGCCAGCAGCTTGGCAGGGGGCAACTACGAGCAGTACTTC. The chain recombines TRBV5-1 with TRBJ2-7, with TRBD1 identical over 8 bases. CDR3 length: 14 amino acids. Losses at the gene ends were 0 bases for V and 3 bases for J; bases not matched to a gene: 2. CDR1 is SGHRS and CDR2 is YFSETQ in the germline V gene.

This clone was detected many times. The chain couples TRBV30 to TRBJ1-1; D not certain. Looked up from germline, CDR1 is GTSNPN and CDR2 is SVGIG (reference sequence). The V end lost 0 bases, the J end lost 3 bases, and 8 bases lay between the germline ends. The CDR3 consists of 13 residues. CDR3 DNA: TGTGCCTGGAGTGTTGGGAGGGACACTGAAGCTTTCTTT. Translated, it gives CAWSVGRDTEAFF.

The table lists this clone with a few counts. The CDR3 here is CASSLGTGEEKLFF. DNA for the CDR3: TGTGCCAGCAGCTTAGGGACAGGGGAAGAAAAACTGTTTTTT. The chain links TRBV7-9 to TRBJ1-4; TRBD1 matches at 9 bases. Unmatched junction bases numbered 2, after V lost 1 base and J lost 8 bases. The germline V gene has CDR1 SEHNR and CDR2 FQNEAQ (reference sequence). The CDR3 spans 14 residues.

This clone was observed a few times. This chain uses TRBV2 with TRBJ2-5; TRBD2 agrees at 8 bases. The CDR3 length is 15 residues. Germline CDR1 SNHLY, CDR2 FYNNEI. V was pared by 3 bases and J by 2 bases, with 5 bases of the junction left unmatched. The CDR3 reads CASSEVRGGQETQYF. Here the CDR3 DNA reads TGTGCCAGCAGTGAGGTCCGGGGGGGTCAAGAGACCCAGTACTTC.

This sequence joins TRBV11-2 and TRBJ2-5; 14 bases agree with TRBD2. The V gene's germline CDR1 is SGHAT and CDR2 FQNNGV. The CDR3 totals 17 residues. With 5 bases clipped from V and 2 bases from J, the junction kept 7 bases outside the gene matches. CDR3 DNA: TGTGCCAGCAGCGCAAGGGGACTAGCGGGGGAGCAAGAGACCCAGTACTTC. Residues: CASSARGLAGEQETQYF.

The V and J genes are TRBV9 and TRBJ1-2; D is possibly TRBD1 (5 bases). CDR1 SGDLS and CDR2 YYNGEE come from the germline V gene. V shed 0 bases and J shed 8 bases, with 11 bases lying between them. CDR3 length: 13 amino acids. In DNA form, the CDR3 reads TGTGCCAGCAGCGTAGGGGGCTTGGGCGGCTACACCTTC. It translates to CASSVGGLGGYTF.

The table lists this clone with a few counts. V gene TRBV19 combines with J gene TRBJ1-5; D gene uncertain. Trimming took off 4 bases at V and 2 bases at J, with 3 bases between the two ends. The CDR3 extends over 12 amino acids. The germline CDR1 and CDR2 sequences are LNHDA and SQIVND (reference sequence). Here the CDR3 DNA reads TGTGCCAGTAGTACCGGCAATCAGCCCCAGCATTTT. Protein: CASSTGNQPQHF.

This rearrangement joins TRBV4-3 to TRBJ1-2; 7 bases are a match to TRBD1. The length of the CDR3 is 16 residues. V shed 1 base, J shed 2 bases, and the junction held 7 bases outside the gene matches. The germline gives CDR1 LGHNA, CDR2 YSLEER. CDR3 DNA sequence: TGCGCCAGCAGCCAAGTAGGACAGGCTCGGAACTATGGCTACACCTTC. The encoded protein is CASSQVGQARNYGYTF.

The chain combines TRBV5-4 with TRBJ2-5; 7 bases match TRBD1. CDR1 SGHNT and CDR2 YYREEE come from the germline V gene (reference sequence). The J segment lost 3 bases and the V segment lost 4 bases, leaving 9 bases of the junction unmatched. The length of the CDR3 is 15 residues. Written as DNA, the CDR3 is TGTGCCAGCAGCCAAGAGCTTACAGGGGAAGAGACCCAGTACTTC. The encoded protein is CASSQELTGEETQYF.

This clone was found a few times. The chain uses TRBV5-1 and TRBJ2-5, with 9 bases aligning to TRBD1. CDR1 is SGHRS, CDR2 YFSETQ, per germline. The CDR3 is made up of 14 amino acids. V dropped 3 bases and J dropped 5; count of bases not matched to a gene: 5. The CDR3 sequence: CASSSGTGPETQYF. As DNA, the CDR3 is TGCGCCAGCAGCTCCGGGACAGGGCCTGAGACCCAGTACTTC.

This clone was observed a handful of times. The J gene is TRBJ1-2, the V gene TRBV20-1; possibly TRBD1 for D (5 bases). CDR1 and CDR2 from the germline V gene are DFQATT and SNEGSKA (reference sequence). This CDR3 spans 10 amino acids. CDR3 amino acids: CAGGDYGYTF. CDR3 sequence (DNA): TGCGCGGGGGGGGACTATGGCTACACCTTC.

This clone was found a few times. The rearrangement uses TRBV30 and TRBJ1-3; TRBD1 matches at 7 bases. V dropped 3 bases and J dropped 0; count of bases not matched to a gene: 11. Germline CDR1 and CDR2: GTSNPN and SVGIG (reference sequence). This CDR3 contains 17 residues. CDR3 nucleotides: TGTGCCTGGAGGACCGCGGCCGGGACAGTCTCTGGAAACACCATATATTTT. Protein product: CAWRTAAGTVSGNTIYF.

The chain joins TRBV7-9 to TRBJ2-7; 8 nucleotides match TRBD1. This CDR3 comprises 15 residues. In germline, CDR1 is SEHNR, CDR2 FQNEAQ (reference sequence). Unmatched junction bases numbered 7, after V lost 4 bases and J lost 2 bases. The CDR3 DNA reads TGTGCCAGCAGCTGGGGGACAGGTCAGACCTACGAGCAGTACTTC. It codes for CASSWGTGQTYEQYF.

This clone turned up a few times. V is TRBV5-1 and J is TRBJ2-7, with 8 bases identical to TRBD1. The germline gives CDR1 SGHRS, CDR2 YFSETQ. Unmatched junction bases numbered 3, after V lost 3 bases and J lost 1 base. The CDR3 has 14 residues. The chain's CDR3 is CASSSRQGSYEQYF. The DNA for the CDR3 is TGCGCCAGCAGCTCTCGACAGGGGTCCTACGAGCAGTACTTC.

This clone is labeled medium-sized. The CDR3 sequence: CASSQDMTGYYNEQFF. The CDR3 DNA sequence: TGCGCCAGCAGCCAAGACATGACAGGGTACTACAATGAGCAGTTCTTC. V is TRBV4-3 and J is TRBJ2-1, with 7 nucleotides matching TRBD1. This CDR3 comprises 16 residues. The V gene end was trimmed by 0 bases and the J gene end by 3 bases; junction bases not matched to a gene: 5. In germline, CDR1 is LGHNA, CDR2 YSLEER.